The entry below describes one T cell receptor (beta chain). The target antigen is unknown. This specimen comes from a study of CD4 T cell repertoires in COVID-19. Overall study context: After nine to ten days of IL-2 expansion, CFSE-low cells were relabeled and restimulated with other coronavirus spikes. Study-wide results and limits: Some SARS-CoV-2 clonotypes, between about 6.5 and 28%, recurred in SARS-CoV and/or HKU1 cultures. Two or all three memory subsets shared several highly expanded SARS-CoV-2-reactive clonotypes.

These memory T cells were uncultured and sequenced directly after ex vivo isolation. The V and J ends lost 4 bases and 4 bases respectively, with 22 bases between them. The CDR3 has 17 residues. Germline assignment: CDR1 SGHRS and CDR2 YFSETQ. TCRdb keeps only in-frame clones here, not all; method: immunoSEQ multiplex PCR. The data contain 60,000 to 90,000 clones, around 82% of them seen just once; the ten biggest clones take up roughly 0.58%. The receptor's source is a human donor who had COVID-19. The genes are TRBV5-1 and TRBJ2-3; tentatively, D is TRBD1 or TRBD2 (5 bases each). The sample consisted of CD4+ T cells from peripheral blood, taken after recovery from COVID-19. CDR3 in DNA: TGCGCCAGCAGCGCGGAGCCCGGGACCCGTTCTTCAGATACGCAGTATTTT. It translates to CASSAEPGTRSSDTQYF.